This note documents a single T cell receptor beta chain sequence. This specimen belongs to a study of blood T cell repertoires in COVID-19. Study-level background: From the United States, Italy and Spain came samples of acute and convalescent COVID-19.

Per the original methods: Nucleated cell number was recorded as an estimate derived from reference gene primer amplification. Produced via immunoSEQ multiplex PCR; TCRdb's table is partial and in-frame only. Clone size and V and J calls were adopted from that table, with D and trimming inferred from the DNA. This sample has 130,000 to 150,000 clones, with almost 85% found just once. V lost 5 bases and J lost 5; bases outside the gene matches: 7. CDR1 and CDR2 from the germline V gene are SGHNT and YENEEA. The CDR3 runs to 16 residues. The sequenced material came from PBMCs or T cells enriched from blood (not recorded which). The chain couples TRBV11-3 to TRBJ2-5; 14 nucleotides align to TRBD2. The TCR was taken from a man aged 40-49 years with acute COVID-19. The CDR3 DNA reads as TGTGCCAGCAGCCCAGGGACTAGCGGGAGTTCGGAGACCCAGTACTTC. Translation: CASSPGTSGSSETQYF. The full variable domain, its missing parts supplied by reference TRBV11-3 and TRBJ2-5, is EAGVVQSPRYKIIEKKQPVAFWCNPISGHNTLYWYLQNLGQGPELLIRYENEEAVDDSQLPKDRFSAERLKGVDSTLKIQPAELGDSAVYLCASSPGTSGSSETQYFGPGTRLLVL.